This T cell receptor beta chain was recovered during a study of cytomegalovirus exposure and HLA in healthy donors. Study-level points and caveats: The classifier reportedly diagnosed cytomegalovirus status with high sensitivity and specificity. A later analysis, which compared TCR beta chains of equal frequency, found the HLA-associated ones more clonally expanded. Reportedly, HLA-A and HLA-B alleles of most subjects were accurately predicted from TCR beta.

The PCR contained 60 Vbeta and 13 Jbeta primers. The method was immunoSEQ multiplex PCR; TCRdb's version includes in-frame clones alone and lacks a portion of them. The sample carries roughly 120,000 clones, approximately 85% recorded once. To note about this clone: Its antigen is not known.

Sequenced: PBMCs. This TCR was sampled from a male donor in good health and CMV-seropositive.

CDR3 DNA sequence: TGTGCCAGCAGCTCGGCGGGGGAGGGCTACACCTTC. It is translated as CASSSAGEGYTF. The V call is TRBV7-9, the J call TRBJ1-2, with D tentatively TRBD1 (5 bases). Germline V CDR1 and CDR2: SEHNR, FQNEAQ (reference sequence). The CDR3 length is 12 residues. V lost 4 bases, J lost 8 bases, and 11 bases lay in between.